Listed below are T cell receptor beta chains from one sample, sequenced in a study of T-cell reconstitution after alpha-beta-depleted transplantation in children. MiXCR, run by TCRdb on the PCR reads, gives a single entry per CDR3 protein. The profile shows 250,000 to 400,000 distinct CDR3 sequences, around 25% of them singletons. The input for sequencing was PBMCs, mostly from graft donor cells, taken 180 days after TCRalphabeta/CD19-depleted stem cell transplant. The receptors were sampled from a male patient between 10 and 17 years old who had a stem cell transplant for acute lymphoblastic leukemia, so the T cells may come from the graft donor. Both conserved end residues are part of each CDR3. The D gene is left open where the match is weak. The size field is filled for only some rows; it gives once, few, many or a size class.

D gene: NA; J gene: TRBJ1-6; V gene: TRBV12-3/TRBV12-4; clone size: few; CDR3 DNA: TGTGCCAGCAGCCCAGGGGTAGTAGAGTCACCCCTCCACTTT; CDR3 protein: CASSPGVVESPLHF
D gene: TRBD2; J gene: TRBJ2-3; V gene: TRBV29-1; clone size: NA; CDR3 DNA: TGCAGCGTTGCCCAGCGGGAAACGAGCACAGATACGCAGTATTTT; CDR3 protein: CSVAQRETSTDTQYF
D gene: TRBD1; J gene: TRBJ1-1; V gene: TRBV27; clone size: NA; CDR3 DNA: TGTGCCAGCAGTTTTCTAGGGGGCGGCTTTGAAGCTTTCTTT; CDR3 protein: CASSFLGGGFEAFF
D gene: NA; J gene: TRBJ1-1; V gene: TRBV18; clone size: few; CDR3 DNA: TGTGCCAGCTCACCACCGCCGGCAGGGGCCCGGGCTTTCTTT; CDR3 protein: CASSPPPAGARAFF
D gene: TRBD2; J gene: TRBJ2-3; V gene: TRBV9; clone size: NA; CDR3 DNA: TGTGCCAGCAGCGTAGAACTAGCGGGCACAGATACGCAGTATTTT; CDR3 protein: CASSVELAGTDTQYF
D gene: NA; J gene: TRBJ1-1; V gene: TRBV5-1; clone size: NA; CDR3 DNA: TGCGCCAGCAGCTTGGCCGCGGATAACCGATTCTTT; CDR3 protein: CASSLAADNRFF
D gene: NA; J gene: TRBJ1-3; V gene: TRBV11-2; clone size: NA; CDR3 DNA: TGTGCCAGCAGCGTCCGGGACACAGGAAACACCATATATTTT; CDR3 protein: CASSVRDTGNTIYF
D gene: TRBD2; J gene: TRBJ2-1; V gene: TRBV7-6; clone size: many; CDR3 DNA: TGTGCCAGCAGCCCAGGACTAGCGGGATGGGCGGGGAATGAGCAGTTCTTC; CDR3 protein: CASSPGLAGWAGNEQFF
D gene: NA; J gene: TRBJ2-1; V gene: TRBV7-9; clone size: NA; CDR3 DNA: TGTGCCAGCAGCTTCCCCGGGGGTGAGCAGTTCTTC; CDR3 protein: CASSFPGGEQFF
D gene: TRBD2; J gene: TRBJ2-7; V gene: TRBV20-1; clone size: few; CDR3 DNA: TGCAGTGCTAGAGATCTACTAGCGGGAGTGTACGAGCAGTACTTC; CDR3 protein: CSARDLLAGVYEQYF